Listed below are T cell receptor beta chains from one sample, sequenced in a study of regulatory and conventional T cells in RAG deficiency. Some clones are missing from TCRdb's copy, which holds only in-frame ones; the method was immunoSEQ multiplex PCR. Of about 30,000 clones listed, 90% to 95% were seen once; the top ten hold under 0.2%. This sample was also put to use in a study of regulatory T cells.

The sequenced sample consisted of CD25- CD4+ T cells sorted from blood. Source of these receptors: a human donor in good health. Each CDR3 is given with its conserved first and last residue. The order of the fields is D gene, CDR3 length, J gene, V gene, clone size, CDR3 protein, CDR3 DNA. The D gene is left open where the match is weak. Expanded clones are given a class, and other clones once, few, many or no size at all.

TRBD2	16	TRBJ2-7	TRBV7-3	NA	CASSLTGGISSYEQYF	TGTGCCAGCAGCTTAACGGGGGGGATAAGCTCCTACGAGCAGTACTTC
NA	15	TRBJ1-5	TRBV9	NA	CASRVGGGNNQPQHF	TGTGCCAGCAGGGTAGGGGGGGGGAACAATCAGCCCCAGCATTTT
TRBD1	16	TRBJ1-1	TRBV28	NA	CASSSAGHRGNTEAFF	TGTGCCAGCAGTTCCGCCGGGCACAGGGGGAACACTGAAGCTTTCTTT
NA	13	TRBJ1-1	TRBV10-3	NA	CAISLPGRREAFF	TGTGCCATCAGCCTCCCAGGGCGACGCGAAGCTTTCTTT
NA	13	TRBJ1-3	TRBV6-7	NA	CASSSRSGNTIYF	TGTGCCAGCAGCTCCAGGTCGGGAAACACCATATATTTT
NA	15	TRBJ2-1	TRBV29-1	NA	CSVESGSRSYNEQFF	TGCAGCGTTGAATCGGGGAGCCGCTCCTACAATGAGCAGTTCTTC
NA	13	TRBJ2-5	TRBV5-6	once	CASSLGGFETQYF	TGTGCCAGCAGCTTGGGGGGCTTTGAGACCCAGTACTTC
NA	16	TRBJ2-2	TRBV19	NA	CASSIGGGGDTGELFF	TGTGCCAGTAGTATAGGTGGCGGCGGGGACACCGGGGAGCTGTTTTTT
TRBD1	12	TRBJ2-7	TRBV28	NA	CASSQSQGKQYF	TGTGCCAGCAGTCAATCACAGGGGAAGCAGTACTTC
NA	13	TRBJ1-1	TRBV10-1	NA	CASSDQGPTEAFF	TGCGCCAGCAGTGACCAGGGCCCTACTGAAGCTTTCTTT
NA	15	TRBJ1-1	TRBV6-1	NA	CASSERRGIGTEAFF	TGTGCCAGCAGTGAAAGGAGGGGCATTGGGACTGAAGCTTTCTTT
NA	13	TRBJ1-2	TRBV6-1	NA	CASSERDRNGYTF	TGTGCCAGCAGTGAAAGAGACAGAAATGGCTACACCTTC
NA	16	TRBJ1-1	TRBV6-1	NA	CASSVRLRAGDTEAFF	TGTGCCAGCAGTGTCAGGTTGAGGGCGGGGGACACTGAAGCTTTCTTT
TRBD1	16	TRBJ1-2	TRBV5-1	NA	CASSRVGTGESDGYTF	TGCGCCAGCAGCAGAGTCGGGACAGGGGAATCGGATGGCTACACCTTC
TRBD1	15	TRBJ1-1	TRBV2	once	CASSEEGAPNTEAFF	TGTGCCAGCAGTGAAGAGGGGGCCCCGAACACTGAAGCTTTCTTT
TRBD1	22	TRBJ2-7	TRBV27	NA	CASSSLDRVGIGTLRVPYEQYF	TGTGCCAGCAGTTCCCTCGACAGGGTGGGAATCGGGACGCTTCGGGTTCCCTACGAGCAGTACTTC
TRBD1	14	TRBJ2-5	TRBV11-2	NA	CASSFDRAAETQYF	TGTGCCAGCAGCTTCGACAGGGCGGCCGAGACCCAGTACTTC
NA	15	TRBJ2-3	TRBV7-9	once	CASSFPKTGPDTQYF	TGTGCCAGCAGCTTCCCTAAAACAGGGCCAGATACGCAGTATTTT
NA	14	TRBJ2-5	TRBV5-6	NA	CASSLDSYPETQYF	TGTGCCAGCAGCTTGGACAGTTATCCGGAGACCCAGTACTTC
NA	13	TRBJ1-4	TRBV18	NA	CASSPGQGEKLFF	TGTGCCAGCTCACCTGGGCAGGGGGAAAAACTGTTTTTT
NA	13	TRBJ2-6	TRBV6-1	once	CASALSGANVLTF	TGTGCCAGCGCGCTCTCTGGGGCCAACGTCCTGACTTTC